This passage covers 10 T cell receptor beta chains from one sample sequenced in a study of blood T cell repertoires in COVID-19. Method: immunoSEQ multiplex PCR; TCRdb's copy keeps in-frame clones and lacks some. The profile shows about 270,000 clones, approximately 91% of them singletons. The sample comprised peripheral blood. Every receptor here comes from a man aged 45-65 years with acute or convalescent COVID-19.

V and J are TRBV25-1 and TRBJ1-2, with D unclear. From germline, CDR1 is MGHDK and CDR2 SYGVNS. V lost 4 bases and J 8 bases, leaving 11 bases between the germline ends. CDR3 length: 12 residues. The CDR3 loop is CASSGALRGYTF. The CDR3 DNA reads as TGTGCCAGCAGTGGGGCCCTAAGGGGCTACACCTTC.

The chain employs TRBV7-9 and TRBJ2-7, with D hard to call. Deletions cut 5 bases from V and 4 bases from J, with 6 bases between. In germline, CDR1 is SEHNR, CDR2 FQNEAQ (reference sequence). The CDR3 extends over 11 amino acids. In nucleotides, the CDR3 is TGTGCCAGCAGCCCCCATTACGAGCAGTACTTC. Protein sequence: CASSPHYEQYF.

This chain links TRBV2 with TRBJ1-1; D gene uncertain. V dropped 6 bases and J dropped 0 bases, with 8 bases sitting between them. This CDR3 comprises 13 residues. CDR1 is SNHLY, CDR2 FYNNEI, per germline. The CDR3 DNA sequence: TGTGCCAGCAGGACGAGGTTGAACACTGAAGCTTTCTTT. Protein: CASRTRLNTEAFF.

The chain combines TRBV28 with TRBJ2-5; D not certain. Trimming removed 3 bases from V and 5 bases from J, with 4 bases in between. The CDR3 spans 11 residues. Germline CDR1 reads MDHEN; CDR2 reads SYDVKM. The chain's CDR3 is CASSFAETQYF. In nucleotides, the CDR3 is TGTGCCAGCAGTTTTGCGGAGACCCAGTACTTC.

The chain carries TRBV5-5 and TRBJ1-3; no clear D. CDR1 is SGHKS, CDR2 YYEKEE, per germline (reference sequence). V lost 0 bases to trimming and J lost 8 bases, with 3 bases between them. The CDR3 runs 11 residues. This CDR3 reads CASSLDYTIYF. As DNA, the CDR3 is TGTGCCAGCAGCTTGGACTACACCATATATTTT.

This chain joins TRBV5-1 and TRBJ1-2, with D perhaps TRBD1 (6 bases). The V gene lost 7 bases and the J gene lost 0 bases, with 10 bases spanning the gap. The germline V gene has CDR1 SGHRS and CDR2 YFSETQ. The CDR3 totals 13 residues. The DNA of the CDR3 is TGCGCCAGCCGGACAGACTCTAACTATGGCTACACCTTC. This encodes CASRTDSNYGYTF.

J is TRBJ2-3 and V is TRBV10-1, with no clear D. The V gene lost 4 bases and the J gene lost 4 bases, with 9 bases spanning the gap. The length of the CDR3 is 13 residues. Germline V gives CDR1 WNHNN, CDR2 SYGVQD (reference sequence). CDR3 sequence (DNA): TGCGCCAGCAGTGGTCAAAATCCAGATACGCAGTATTTT. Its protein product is CASSGQNPDTQYF.

CDR3 sequence (DNA): TGTGCCAGCTCATTTCCTGCTCCCGGACAGGGCTACTATGGCTACACCTTC. This sequence encodes CASSFPAPGQGYYGYTF. The chain employs TRBV18 and TRBJ1-2; 8 bases line up with TRBD1. Per germline, CDR1 KGHSH and CDR2 LQKENI. Trimming at V came to 5 bases and at J to 3 bases, leaving 14 bases not matched to a gene. This CDR3 contains 17 residues.

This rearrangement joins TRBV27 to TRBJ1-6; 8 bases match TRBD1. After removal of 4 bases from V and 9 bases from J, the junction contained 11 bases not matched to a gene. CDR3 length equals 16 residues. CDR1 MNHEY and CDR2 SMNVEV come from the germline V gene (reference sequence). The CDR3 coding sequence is TGTGCCAGCAGTTCCTACAGTCAGGGGGCGGGTTCACCCCTCCACTTT. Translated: CASSSYSQGAGSPLHF.

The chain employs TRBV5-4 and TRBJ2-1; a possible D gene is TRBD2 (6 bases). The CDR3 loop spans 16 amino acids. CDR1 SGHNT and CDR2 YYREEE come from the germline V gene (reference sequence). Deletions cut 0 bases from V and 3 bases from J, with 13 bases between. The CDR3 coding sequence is TGTGCCAGCAGCTTGGATGGCGGGGTGGGCTACAATGAGCAGTTCTTC. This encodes CASSLDGGVGYNEQFF.